This passage covers 16 T cell receptor beta chains from one sample sequenced in a study of blood T cell repertoires in COVID-19. The protocol was immunoSEQ multiplex PCR, while the TCRdb copy is restricted to in-frame clones and leaves out a portion. The table includes 320,000 or so clones, under 90% detected once. Sequencing input: PBMCs or T cells enriched from blood (not recorded which). The receptors here all came from a man aged 55 to 70 who had recovered from COVID-19.

This chain connects TRBV7-3 to TRBJ2-2; 8 bases are a match to TRBD2. Germline lookup yields CDR1 SGHTA and CDR2 FQGTGA. Trimming at V came to 5 bases and at J to 9 bases, leaving 14 bases not matched to a gene. This CDR3 contains 16 residues. The CDR3 DNA reads TGTGCCAGCAGCCCCCGGGAGGGCAGGGAGGAAAGGGAGCTGTTTTTT. Translation: CASSPREGREERELFF.

The CDR3 sequence: CASSLLQGARNEQYF. CDR3 DNA sequence: TGTGCCAGCAGTTTACTCCAGGGGGCAAGGAACGAGCAGTACTTC. The chain combines TRBV28 with TRBJ2-7, with 8 bases that match TRBD1. V shed 2 bases, J shed 5 bases, and the junction held 8 bases outside the gene matches. CDR1 and CDR2 (germline): MDHEN, SYDVKM. This CDR3 comprises 15 residues.

The gene calls are TRBV2 and TRBJ1-3; tentative D call: TRBD1 (6 bases). Germline CDR1 SNHLY, CDR2 FYNNEI. The ends were cut back, 4 bases at V and 1 base at J, with 23 bases in the middle. This CDR3 spans 19 amino acids. The CDR3 is CASSGQGIRIRSSGNTIYF. Written as DNA, the CDR3 is TGTGCCAGCAGTGGGCAGGGGATTAGAATACGTTCGTCTGGAAACACCATATATTTT.

The J gene is TRBJ1-3, the V gene TRBV5-1; 7 nucleotides match TRBD1. Germline V lookup: CDR1 SGHRS, CDR2 YFSETQ. CDR3 length: 17 residues. J gave up 0 bases and V 2 bases, and 8 bases lay outside the gene matches. CDR3 residues: CASSLLQGSYSGNTIYF. The CDR3 nucleotides are TGCGCCAGCAGCTTATTACAGGGGAGTTACTCTGGAAACACCATATATTTT.

The CDR3: CASSHDGQGLNTEAFF. CDR3 in DNA: TGCGCCAGCAGCCACGATGGACAGGGGTTGAACACTGAAGCTTTCTTT. The rearrangement joins TRBV4-1 to TRBJ1-1, with 9 bases lining up with TRBD1. Unmatched junction bases numbered 5, after V lost 3 bases and J lost 0 bases. Germline CDR1 and CDR2: MGHRA and YSYEKL. The CDR3 covers 16 residues.

The J gene is TRBJ2-7, the V gene TRBV4-3, with 9 nucleotides matching TRBD2. V gave up 0 bases and J gave up 4 bases; unmatched junction bases: 7. CDR1 is LGHNA, CDR2 YSLEER, per germline. This CDR3 is 16 amino acids long. The CDR3 sequence: CASSQDLAGVGYEQYF. CDR3 nucleotide sequence: TGCGCCAGCAGCCAAGATTTAGCGGGGGTGGGGTACGAGCAGTACTTC.

This rearrangement joins TRBV15 to TRBJ2-5; D possibly corresponds to TRBD2 (5 bases). V shed 0 bases and J shed 5 bases, with 10 bases lying between them. From germline, CDR1 is LNHNV and CDR2 YYDKDF (reference sequence). The CDR3 is 14 residues long. CDR3 nucleotides: TGTGCCACCAGCAGAGATCTAGCATGGGAGACCCAGTACTTC. Its protein product is CATSRDLAWETQYF.

V usage is TRBV9 and J usage is TRBJ2-3; unclear D gene. Germline CDR1 and CDR2: SGDLS and YYNGEE. This CDR3 has 15 amino acids. V was cut by 0 bases and J by 7 bases, with 15 bases left in between. The CDR3 here is CASSVVPAPEYTQYF. The CDR3 DNA reads as TGTGCCAGCAGCGTAGTACCAGCGCCAGAATATACGCAGTATTTT.

V is TRBV7-9 and J is TRBJ1-5, with D possibly TRBD1 on 5 matching bases. Germline loops: CDR1 SEHNR, CDR2 FQNEAQ (reference sequence). This CDR3 contains 15 residues. Trimming cost V 5 bases and J 4 bases, with 15 bases left between them. CDR3 bases: TGTGCCAGCAGCAGACACGGGACTGATAATCAGCCCCAGCATTTT. Encoded protein: CASSRHGTDNQPQHF.

The gene calls are TRBV29-1 and TRBJ1-2, with TRBD1 identical over 7 bases. After removal of 5 bases from V and 3 bases from J, the junction contained 3 bases not matched to a gene. Germline lookup yields CDR1 SQVTM and CDR2 ANQGSEA. The CDR3 runs 12 residues. The chain's CDR3 is CSVSGQDYGYTF. CDR3 sequence (DNA): TGCAGCGTTTCAGGACAGGACTATGGCTACACCTTC.

This clone was observed once. The gene calls are TRBV10-3 and TRBJ1-1; 7 bases align to TRBD1. Trimming took 6 bases from V and 1 from J; bases not matched to a gene: 11. Germline values: CDR1 ENHRY, CDR2 SYGVKD. The CDR3 consists of 16 residues. In DNA form, the CDR3 reads TGTGCCATCAGGGAAAGGTCGGGACAGCAGAACACTGAAGCTTTCTTT. As protein: CAIRERSGQQNTEAFF.

This sequence joins TRBV18 and TRBJ1-5; TRBD1 aligns across 9 bases. Trimming at V came to 2 bases and at J to 6 bases, leaving 8 bases not matched to a gene. CDR1 and CDR2 from the germline V gene are KGHSH and LQKENI. CDR3 length: 16 amino acids. CDR3 in amino acids: CASSPTHRGQGQPQHF. The DNA of the CDR3 is TGTGCCAGCTCACCAACCCACAGGGGGCAAGGTCAGCCCCAGCATTTT.

The CDR3 bases are TGTGCCAGCTCACTTGGCGGCCTCCAAGAGACCCAGTACTTC. It codes for CASSLGGLQETQYF. The V call is TRBV18, the J call TRBJ2-5; no definite D call. Germline V CDR1 and CDR2: KGHSH, LQKENI. There are 14 residues in the CDR3. V shed 4 bases and J shed 1 base, with 10 bases lying between them.

The rearrangement uses TRBV2 and TRBJ1-2, with no clear D. This CDR3 comprises 14 residues. Per the germline V gene, CDR1 is SNHLY and CDR2 is FYNNEI. V gave up 2 bases and J gave up 2 bases, with 9 bases separating them. The CDR3 DNA is TGTGCCAGCAGTGAACAGGCCCTGAACTATGGCTACACCTTC. This translates into CASSEQALNYGYTF.

The chain employs TRBV5-1 and TRBJ1-6, with 11 nucleotides matching TRBD1. V lost 0 bases, J lost 2 bases, and 4 bases stayed unmatched. This CDR3 contains 18 residues. From germline, CDR1 is SGHRS and CDR2 YFSETQ. The CDR3 nucleotides are TGCGCCAGCAGCTTGGCCGGACAGGGGGCGGCCTATAATTCACCCCTCCACTTT. Translation: CASSLAGQGAAYNSPLHF.

For this clone: Other nucleotide sequences in the sample specify the same CDR3. The rearrangement links TRBV7-3 to TRBJ2-1; TRBD2 matches at 12 bases. CDR1 SGHTA and CDR2 FQGTGA come from the germline V gene. The CDR3 spans 15 residues. J lost 4 bases, V lost 4 bases, and 2 bases had no gene match. The CDR3 loop is CASSSGTSGYNEQFF. The CDR3 DNA follows: TGTGCCAGCAGCTCCGGGACTAGCGGGTACAATGAGCAGTTCTTC. The variable domain in full, completed from reference TRBV7-3 and TRBJ2-1, reads GAGVSQTPSNKVTEKGKYVELRCDPISGHTALYWYRQSLGQGPEFLIYFQGTGAADDSGLPNDRFFAVRPEGSVSTLKIQRTERGDSAVYLCASSSGTSGYNEQFFGPGTRLTVL.